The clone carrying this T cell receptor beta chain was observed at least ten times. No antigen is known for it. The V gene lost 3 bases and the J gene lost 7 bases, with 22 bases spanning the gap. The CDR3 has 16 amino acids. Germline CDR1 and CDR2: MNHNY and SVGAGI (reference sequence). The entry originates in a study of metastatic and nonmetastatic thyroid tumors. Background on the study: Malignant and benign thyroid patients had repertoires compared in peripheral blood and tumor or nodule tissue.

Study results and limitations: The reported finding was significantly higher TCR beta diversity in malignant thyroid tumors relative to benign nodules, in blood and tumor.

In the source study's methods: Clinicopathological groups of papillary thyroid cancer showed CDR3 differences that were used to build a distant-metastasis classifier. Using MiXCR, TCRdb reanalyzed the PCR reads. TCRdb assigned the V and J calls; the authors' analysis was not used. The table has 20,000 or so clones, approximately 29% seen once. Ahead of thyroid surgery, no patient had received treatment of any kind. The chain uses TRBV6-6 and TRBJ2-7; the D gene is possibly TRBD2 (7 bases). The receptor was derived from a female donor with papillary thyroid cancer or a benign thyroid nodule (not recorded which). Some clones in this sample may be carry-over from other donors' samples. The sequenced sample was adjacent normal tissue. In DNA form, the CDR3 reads TGTGCCAGCAGTTATTCTCGGGGGGCAGGGGTTAGGGAGCAGTACTTC. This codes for CASSYSRGAGVREQYF.